The clone carrying this TCR beta chain occurred a few times. Its cognate antigen is unknown. Primers included in the PCR were 60 Vbeta and 13 Jbeta primers. Assay: immunoSEQ multiplex PCR; the TCRdb copy retains only in-frame clones and omits some. The profile shows under 80,000 clones, approximately 71% of them singletons. The sample belongs to a study of cytomegalovirus exposure and HLA in healthy donors. The study's findings and limits: In an earlier analysis, productive rearrangement rates for most beta V segments clustered near 87% or 30%.

This receptor was identified in a woman aged 30 to 39 in good health and CMV-seronegative. The sample comprised PBMCs.

The CDR3 region has the DNA TGCGCCAGCAGCTTGCGGGGGACTGGAAACACCATATATTTT. Translation gives CASSLRGTGNTIYF. The chain couples TRBV5-1 to TRBJ1-3; D possibly corresponds to TRBD1 (5 bases). CDR1 is SGHRS and CDR2 is YFSETQ in the germline V gene. The V gene lost 1 base and the J gene lost 2 bases, with 7 bases spanning the gap. This CDR3 has 14 residues.